Below, 17 T cell receptor beta chains from the same sample are listed, as sequenced in a study of blood T cell repertoires in COVID-19. TCRdb keeps only in-frame clones here, not all; method: immunoSEQ multiplex PCR. Here the sample spans 75,000 to 95,000 clones, over 70% being singletons. The specimen sequenced was peripheral blood. All receptors come from a human donor in a cohort sampled during active COVID-19.

The chain has TRBV29-1 and TRBJ2-7, with 11 bases matching TRBD1. V dropped 2 bases and J dropped 3; count of bases not matched to a gene: 12. Germline V gene lookup returns CDR1 SQVTM and CDR2 ANQGSEA. The CDR3 spans 17 residues. CDR3 DNA: TGCAGCGTTGAAATTCCAGGACAGGGGGCTCCTAACTACGAGCAGTACTTC. Translation: CSVEIPGQGAPNYEQYF.

This chain links TRBV11-2 with TRBJ2-2, with D possibly being TRBD2 (5 bases). V lost 4 bases, J lost 5 bases, and 11 bases lay in between. The CDR3 has 14 residues. CDR1 is SGHAT and CDR2 is FQNNGV in the germline V gene. The CDR3 bases are TGTGCCAGCAGCTGGGAGATGGGGACCGGGGAGCTGTTTTTT. This translates into CASSWEMGTGELFF.

The genes are TRBV28 and TRBJ2-7, with 8 positions matching TRBD1. Germline CDR1 and CDR2: MDHEN and SYDVKM. CDR3 length: 21 amino acids. V trimming: 5 bases; J trimming: 4 bases; junction bases outside the gene matches: 28. This CDR3 is CASSPIRTGLSSSGLQYEQYF. CDR3 coding DNA: TGTGCCAGCAGTCCGATCCGGACAGGGCTTTCATCCTCCGGCCTTCAGTACGAGCAGTACTTC.

The V call is TRBV2, the J call TRBJ1-2; D is possibly TRBD1 (6 bases). The germline V gene has CDR1 SNHLY and CDR2 FYNNEI. The CDR3 has 14 residues. Trimming removed 5 bases from V and 6 bases from J, with 16 bases in between. The CDR3 region has the DNA TGTGCCAGCAGTAGAGAGGGGGTCGGGGATGGCTACACCTTC. Protein product: CASSREGVGDGYTF.

This sequence joins TRBV12-3 or TRBV12-4 and TRBJ1-1, with TRBD1 matching 9 bases. The CDR3 consists of 11 residues. The V segment lost 6 bases and the J segment 13 bases; nucleotides outside the gene matches: 6. CDR3 loop: CASRGWTGVFF. The CDR3 DNA reads TGTGCCAGCAGGGGATGGACAGGGGTTTTCTTT.

This rearrangement joins TRBV6-5 to TRBJ2-7; D is unclear. Between the trimmed V and J ends, which lost 2 bases and 5 bases, there was a span of 4 bases. The germline V gene has CDR1 MNHEY and CDR2 SVGAGI. This CDR3 spans 11 amino acids. As DNA, the CDR3 is TGTGCCAGCAGTTACGGAGACGAGCAGTACTTC. This encodes CASSYGDEQYF.

The genes are TRBV28 and TRBJ1-5; no clear D gene. Germline lookup yields CDR1 MDHEN and CDR2 SYDVKM. Trimming took off 5 bases at V and 6 bases at J, with 8 bases between the two ends. This CDR3 is built from 12 residues. CDR3 bases: TGTGCCAGCAGTCTAGGTGGTCAGCCCCAGCATTTT. Translated, it gives CASSLGGQPQHF.

V and J are TRBV5-6 and TRBJ2-3; maybe TRBD2 (6 bases). This CDR3 contains 14 residues. Germline CDR1 and CDR2: SGHDT and YYEEEE. Trimming shortened V by 3 bases and J by 2 bases, and 10 bases separated the two germline ends. Written as DNA, the CDR3 is TGTGCCAGCAGCTCGCGGGAATTCACAGATACGCAGTATTTT. Protein: CASSSREFTDTQYF.

The rearrangement uses TRBV28 and TRBJ2-1; 7 bases map to TRBD2. Germline V lookup: CDR1 MDHEN, CDR2 SYDVKM. The CDR3 consists of 13 residues. Trimming took 5 bases from V and 7 from J; bases not matched to a gene: 5. DNA for the CDR3: TGTGCCAGCAGTGGACTAGGATGGAATGAGCAGTTCTTC. Translating it yields CASSGLGWNEQFF.

The chain combines TRBV27 with TRBJ1-2; D ambiguous. There are 13 residues in the CDR3. Germline V CDR1 and CDR2: MNHEY, SMNVEV (reference sequence). V shed 2 bases and J shed 5 bases, with 9 bases lying between them. CDR3 nucleotides: TGTGCCAGCAGTTTAAACCCTCGGTATGGCTACACCTTC. Protein product: CASSLNPRYGYTF.

V gene TRBV6-4 combines with J gene TRBJ1-2; possible D gene TRBD1, 5 bases. Germline CDR1 MRHNA, CDR2 SNTAGT. V lost 3 bases and J 7 bases, leaving 15 bases between the germline ends. The CDR3 runs to 14 residues. In DNA, the CDR3 is TGTGCCAGCAGTGAGTCAGGGTTTGGAGTTGGCTACACCTTC. Translating it yields CASSESGFGVGYTF.

This clone was detected a few times. The V and J genes are TRBV9 and TRBJ1-5; the D gene is possibly TRBD1 (6 bases). CDR3 length equals 14 residues. V lost 0 bases to trimming and J lost 4 bases, with 8 bases between them. Germline loops: CDR1 SGDLS, CDR2 YYNGEE. Here the CDR3 reads CASSVGTENQPQHF. The CDR3 DNA sequence: TGTGCCAGCAGCGTAGGGACAGAAAATCAGCCCCAGCATTTT.

This clone was detected once. This chain joins TRBV11-2 and TRBJ2-1; TRBD2 matches 14 bases. Germline V gives CDR1 SGHAT, CDR2 FQNNGV. The CDR3 has 17 amino acids. The ends lost 2 bases at V and 7 bases at J; junction bases unmatched: 7. The CDR3 DNA follows: TGTGCCAGCAGCTTACCCTCCGGGACTAGCGGGAGAAATGAGCAGTTCTTC. Protein sequence: CASSLPSGTSGRNEQFF. Supplemented by reference TRBV11-2 and TRBJ2-1, the full variable domain reads EAGVAQSPRYKIIEKRQSVAFWCNPISGHATLYWYQQILGQGPKLLIQFQNNGVVDDSQLPKDRFSAERLKGVDSTLKIQPAKLEDSAVYLCASSLPSGTSGRNEQFFGPGTRLTVL.

V usage is TRBV4-1 and J usage is TRBJ1-1; possible D gene TRBD1, 6 bases. The V gene's germline CDR1 is MGHRA and CDR2 YSYEKL. V lost 3 bases and J 2 bases, leaving 16 bases between the germline ends. The CDR3 is 16 residues long. The DNA for the CDR3 is TGCGCCAGCAGCCAGTGGGGGGGCGCCGACAACACTGAAGCTTTCTTT. As protein: CASSQWGGADNTEAFF.

The chain is built from TRBV11-2 and TRBJ2-1, with D uncertain. V was trimmed by 5 bases and J by 3 bases, leaving 5 bases between them. The CDR3 has 12 amino acids. Germline V CDR1 and CDR2: SGHAT, FQNNGV. The CDR3 bases are TGTGCCAGCAGCCCTCGCTACAATGAGCAGTTCTTC. This encodes CASSPRYNEQFF.

V usage is TRBV4-2 and J usage is TRBJ2-7, with 8 bases lining up with TRBD2. In germline, CDR1 is LGHNA, CDR2 YNFKEQ. Trimming at V came to 2 bases and at J to 6 bases, leaving 9 bases not matched to a gene. This CDR3 is built from 15 residues. CDR3: CASSQRSGSFTEQYF. The CDR3 DNA reads as TGTGCCAGCAGCCAAAGAAGCGGGAGTTTTACCGAGCAGTACTTC.

This chain joins TRBV30 and TRBJ2-1, with 10 bases fitting TRBD2. This CDR3 has 15 residues. Germline CDR1 is GTSNPN and CDR2 is SVGIG (reference sequence). V shed 0 bases, J shed 1 base, and the junction held 0 bases outside the gene matches. CDR3 protein: CAWSVAGGSYNEQFF. Here the CDR3 DNA reads TGTGCCTGGAGTGTAGCGGGAGGGTCCTACAATGAGCAGTTCTTC.